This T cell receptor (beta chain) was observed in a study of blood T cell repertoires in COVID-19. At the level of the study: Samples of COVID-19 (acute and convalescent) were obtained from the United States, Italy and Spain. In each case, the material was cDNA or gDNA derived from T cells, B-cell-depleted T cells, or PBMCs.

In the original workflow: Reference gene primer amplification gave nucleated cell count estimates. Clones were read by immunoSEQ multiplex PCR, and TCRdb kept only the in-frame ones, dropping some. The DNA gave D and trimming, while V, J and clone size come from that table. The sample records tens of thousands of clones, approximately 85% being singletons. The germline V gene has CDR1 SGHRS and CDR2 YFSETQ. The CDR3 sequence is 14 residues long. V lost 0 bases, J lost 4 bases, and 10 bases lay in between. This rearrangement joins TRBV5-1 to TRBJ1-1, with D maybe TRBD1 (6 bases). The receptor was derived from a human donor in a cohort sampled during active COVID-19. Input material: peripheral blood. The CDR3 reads CASSLEGVATEAFF. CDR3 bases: TGCGCCAGCAGCTTGGAGGGGGTAGCCACTGAAGCTTTCTTT. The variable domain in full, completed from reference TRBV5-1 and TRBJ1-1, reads KAGVTQTPRYLIKTRGQQVTLSCSPISGHRSVSWYQQTPGQGLQFLFEYFSETQRNKGNFPGRFSGRQFSNSRSEMNVSTLELGDSALYLCASSLEGVATEAFFGQGTRLTVV.